This T cell receptor beta chain derives from a study of blood T cell repertoires in COVID-19. Study-wide context: Samples representing acute and convalescent COVID-19 were sourced from the United States, Italy and Spain.

Germline values: CDR1 MNHEY, CDR2 SMNVEV (reference sequence). The CDR3 is 18 amino acids. V dropped 5 bases and J dropped 6 bases, with 25 bases sitting between them. Data came from immunoSEQ multiplex PCR; TCRdb stores just in-frame clones and leaves some out. The table lists 350,000 to 400,000 clones, roughly 90% of them singletons. During active infection, Seattle patients enrolled and were then monitored through disease. The clonotype comes from a woman younger than 45 with COVID-19, enrolled during active disease. The sequenced sample consisted of peripheral blood. V usage is TRBV27 and J usage is TRBJ2-2; maybe TRBD1 (6 bases). The CDR3 spells CASSPKGQAFPGPGELFF. The DNA for the CDR3 is TGTGCCAGCAGTCCAAAGGGACAAGCGTTTCCCGGCCCCGGGGAGCTGTTTTTT.